The clone carrying this T cell receptor beta chain has only a few counts. Its antigen is unidentified. These data come from a study of identical twins. Study-level findings and limits: Fewer insertions characterized abundant cord blood beta clonotypes, whereas memory repertoires showed none. Its conclusions, products of cross-sectional statistical analysis, did not come from following the same donors.

TCRdb re-derived calls from the 5' RACE reads in MiXCR, one entry per CDR3 protein. This table holds fewer than 250,000 distinct CDR3 sequences, 6.5% to 9% found once. Losses at the gene ends were 5 bases for V and 5 bases for J; bases not matched to a gene: 4. The germline V gene encodes CDR1 PRHDT and CDR2 FYEKMQ (reference sequence). This CDR3 has 13 residues. This same sample was also part of a study on yellow fever vaccine responses in identical twins.

The TCR originated in a young woman in good health. The specimen sequenced was CD8+ T cells sorted from blood. This chain links TRBV13 with TRBJ2-7, with 9 nucleotides matching TRBD1. This CDR3 reads CASSPGDRDEQYF. Written as DNA, the CDR3 is TGTGCCAGCAGCCCGGGGGACAGGGACGAGCAGTACTTC. Complete variable domain (other parts from reference TRBV13 and TRBJ2-7): AAGVIQSPRHLIKEKRETATLKCYPIPRHDTVYWYQQGPGQDPQFLISFYEKMQSDKGSIPDRFSAQQFSDYHSELNMSSLELGDSALYFCASSPGDRDEQYFGPGTRLTVT.